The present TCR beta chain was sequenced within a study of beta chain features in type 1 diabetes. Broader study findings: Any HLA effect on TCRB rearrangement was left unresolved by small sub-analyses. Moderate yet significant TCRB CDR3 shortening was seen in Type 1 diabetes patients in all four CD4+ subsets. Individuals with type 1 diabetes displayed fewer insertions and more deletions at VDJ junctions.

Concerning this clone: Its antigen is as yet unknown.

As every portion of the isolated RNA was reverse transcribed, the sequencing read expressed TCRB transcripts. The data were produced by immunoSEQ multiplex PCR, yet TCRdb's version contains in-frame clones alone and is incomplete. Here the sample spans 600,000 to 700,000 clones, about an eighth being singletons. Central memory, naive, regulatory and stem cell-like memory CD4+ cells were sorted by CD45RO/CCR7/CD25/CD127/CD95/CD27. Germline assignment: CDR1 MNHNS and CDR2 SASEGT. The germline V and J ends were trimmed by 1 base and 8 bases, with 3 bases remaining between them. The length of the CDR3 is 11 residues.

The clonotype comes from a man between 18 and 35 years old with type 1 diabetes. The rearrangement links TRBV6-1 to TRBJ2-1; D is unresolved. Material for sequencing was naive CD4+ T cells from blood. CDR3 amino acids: CASSEGHEQFF. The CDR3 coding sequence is TGTGCCAGCAGTGAAGGCCATGAGCAGTTCTTC.